This T cell receptor (beta chain) was recorded in a study of CD8+CD57+ T cells in acquired aplastic anemia. Genomic DNA provided the template from which TCR beta VDJ and CDR3 profiles were obtained. MiXCR, applied by TCRdb to the reads, yields one record per CDR3 protein. Among about 140,000 distinct CDR3 sequences listed, 41% were seen once. This CDR3 has 14 residues. V lost 5 bases to trimming and J lost 2 bases, with 7 bases between them. Germline V gene data show CDR1 as SGHAT and CDR2 as FQNNGV. This clonotype was seen many times. Sequencing was carried out using sorted CD4+, CD8+, or CD8+CD57+ T cells (not recorded which) from PBMCs. The chain combines TRBV11-2 with TRBJ1-6; no definite D call. The receptor was derived from a human donor in good health, serving as a control. The CDR3 reads CASSPLTYNSPLHF. DNA of the CDR3: TGTGCCAGCAGCCCATTAACCTATAATTCACCCCTCCACTTT.